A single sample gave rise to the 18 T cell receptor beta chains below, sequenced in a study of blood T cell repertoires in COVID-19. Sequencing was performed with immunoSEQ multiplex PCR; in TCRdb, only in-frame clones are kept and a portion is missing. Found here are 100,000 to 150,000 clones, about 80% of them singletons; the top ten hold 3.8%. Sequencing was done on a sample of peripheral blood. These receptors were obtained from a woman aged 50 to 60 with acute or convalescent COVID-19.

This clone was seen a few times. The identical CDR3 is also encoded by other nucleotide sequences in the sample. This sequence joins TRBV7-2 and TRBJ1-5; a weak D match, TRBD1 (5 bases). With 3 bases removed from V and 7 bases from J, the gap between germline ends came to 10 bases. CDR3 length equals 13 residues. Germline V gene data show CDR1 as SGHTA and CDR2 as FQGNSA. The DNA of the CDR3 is TGTGCCAGCAGCTTGCAGGGAAACCAGCCCCAGCATTTT. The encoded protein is CASSLQGNQPQHF.

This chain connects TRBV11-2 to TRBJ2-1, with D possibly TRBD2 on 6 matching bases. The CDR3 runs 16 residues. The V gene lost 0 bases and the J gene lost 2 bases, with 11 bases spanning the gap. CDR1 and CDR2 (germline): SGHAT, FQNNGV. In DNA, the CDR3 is TGTGCCAGCAGCTTAGAATCGGCGGGGACCTACAATGAGCAGTTCTTC. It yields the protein CASSLESAGTYNEQFF. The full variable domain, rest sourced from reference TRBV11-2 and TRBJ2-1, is EAGVAQSPRYKIIEKRQSVAFWCNPISGHATLYWYQQILGQGPKLLIQFQNNGVVDDSQLPKDRFSAERLKGVDSTLKIQPAKLEDSAVYLCASSLESAGTYNEQFFGPGTRLTVL.

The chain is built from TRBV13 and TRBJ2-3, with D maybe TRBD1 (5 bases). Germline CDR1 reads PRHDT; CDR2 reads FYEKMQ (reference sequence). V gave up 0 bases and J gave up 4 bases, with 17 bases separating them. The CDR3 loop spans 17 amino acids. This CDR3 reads CASSLGRAVPLPDTQYF. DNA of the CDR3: TGTGCCAGCAGCTTAGGCAGGGCAGTACCCCTTCCAGATACGCAGTATTTT.

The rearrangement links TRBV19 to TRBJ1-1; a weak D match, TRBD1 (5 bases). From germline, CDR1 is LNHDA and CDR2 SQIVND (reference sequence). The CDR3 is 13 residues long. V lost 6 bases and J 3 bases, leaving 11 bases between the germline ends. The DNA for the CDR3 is TGTGCCAGTAGCAGGGCTGCGGACACTGAAGCTTTCTTT. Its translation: CASSRAADTEAFF.

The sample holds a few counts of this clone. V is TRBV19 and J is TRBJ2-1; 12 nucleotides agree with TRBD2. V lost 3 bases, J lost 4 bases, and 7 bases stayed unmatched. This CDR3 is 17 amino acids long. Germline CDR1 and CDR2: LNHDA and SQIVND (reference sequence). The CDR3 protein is CASSMARGLAGYNEQFF. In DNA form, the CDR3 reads TGTGCCAGTAGTATGGCCAGGGGACTAGCGGGTTACAATGAGCAGTTCTTC.

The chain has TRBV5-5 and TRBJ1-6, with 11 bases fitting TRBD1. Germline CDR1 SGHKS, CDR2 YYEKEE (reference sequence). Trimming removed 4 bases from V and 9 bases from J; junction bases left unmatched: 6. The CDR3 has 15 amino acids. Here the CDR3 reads CASSTRTGGFSPLHF. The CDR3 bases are TGTGCCAGCAGCACACGGACAGGGGGCTTTTCACCCCTCCACTTT.

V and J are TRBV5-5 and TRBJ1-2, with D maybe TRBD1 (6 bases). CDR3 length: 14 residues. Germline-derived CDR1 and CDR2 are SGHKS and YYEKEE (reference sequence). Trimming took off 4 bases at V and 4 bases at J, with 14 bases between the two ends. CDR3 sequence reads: CASSTHRDLYGYTF. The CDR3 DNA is TGTGCCAGCAGCACCCACAGGGACCTCTATGGCTACACCTTC. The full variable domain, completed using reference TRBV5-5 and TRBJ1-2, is DAGVTQSPTHLIKTRGQQVTLRCSPISGHKSVSWYQQVLGQGPQFIFQYYEKEERGRGNFPDRFSARQFPNYSSELNVNALLLGDSALYLCASSTHRDLYGYTFGSGTRLTVV.

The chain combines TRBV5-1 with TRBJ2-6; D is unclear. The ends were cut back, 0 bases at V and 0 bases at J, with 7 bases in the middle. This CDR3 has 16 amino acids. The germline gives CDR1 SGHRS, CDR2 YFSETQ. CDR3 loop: CASSLGLSSGANVLTF. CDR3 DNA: TGCGCCAGCAGCTTGGGACTGAGCTCTGGGGCCAACGTCCTGACTTTC. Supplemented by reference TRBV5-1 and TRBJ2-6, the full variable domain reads KAGVTQTPRYLIKTRGQQVTLSCSPISGHRSVSWYQQTPGQGLQFLFEYFSETQRNKGNFPGRFSGRQFSNSRSEMNVSTLELGDSALYLCASSLGLSSGANVLTFGAGSRLTVL.

CDR3 nucleotides: TGTGCTAGTGGTGGCCATACTAACTATGGCTACACCTTC. This translates into CASGGHTNYGYTF. The chain has TRBV12-5 and TRBJ1-2; D gene ambiguous. The germline CDR1 and CDR2 sequences are LGHNT and FRNRAP. This CDR3 is built from 13 residues. V lost 5 bases to trimming and J lost 0 bases, with 7 bases between them.

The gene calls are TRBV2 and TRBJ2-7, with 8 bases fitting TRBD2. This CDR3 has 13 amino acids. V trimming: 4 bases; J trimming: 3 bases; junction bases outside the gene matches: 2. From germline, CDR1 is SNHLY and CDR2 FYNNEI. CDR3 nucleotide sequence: TGTGCCAGCAGTGTGAGCGGGAGCTACGAGCAGTACTTC. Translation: CASSVSGSYEQYF.

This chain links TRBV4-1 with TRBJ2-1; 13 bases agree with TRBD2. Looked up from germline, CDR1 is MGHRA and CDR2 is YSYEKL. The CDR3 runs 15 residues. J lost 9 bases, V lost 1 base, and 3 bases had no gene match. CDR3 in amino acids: CASSQVTSGGGEQFF. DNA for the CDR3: TGCGCCAGCAGCCAAGTAACTAGCGGGGGGGGTGAGCAGTTCTTC.

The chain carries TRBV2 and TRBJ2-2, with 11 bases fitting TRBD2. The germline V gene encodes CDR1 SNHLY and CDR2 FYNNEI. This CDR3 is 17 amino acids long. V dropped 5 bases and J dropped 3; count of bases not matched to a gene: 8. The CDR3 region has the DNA TGTGCCAGCAGTCGCGCTAGCGGGAGGAAGTACACCGGGGAGCTGTTTTTT. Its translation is CASSRASGRKYTGELFF.

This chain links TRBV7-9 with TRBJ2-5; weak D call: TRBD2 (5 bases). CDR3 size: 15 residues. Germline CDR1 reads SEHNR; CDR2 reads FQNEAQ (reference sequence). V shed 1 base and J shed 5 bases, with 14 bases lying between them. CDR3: CASSLGTVIGETQYF. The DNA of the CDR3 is TGTGCCAGCAGCTTAGGGACTGTAATAGGGGAGACCCAGTACTTC.

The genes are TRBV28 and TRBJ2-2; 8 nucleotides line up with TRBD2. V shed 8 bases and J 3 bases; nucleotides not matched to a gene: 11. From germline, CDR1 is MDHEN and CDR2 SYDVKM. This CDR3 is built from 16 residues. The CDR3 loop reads CASHPGTRLDTGELFF. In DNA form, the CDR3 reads TGTGCCAGCCATCCCGGGACTAGGCTCGACACCGGGGAGCTGTTTTTT.

The CDR3 coding sequence is TGTGCCAGCAGCTCGGACAGGAATAATGAAAAACTGTTTTTT. As protein: CASSSDRNNEKLFF. This chain uses TRBV7-9 with TRBJ1-4; 7 bases match TRBD1. Losses at the gene ends were 4 bases for V and 4 bases for J; bases not matched to a gene: 3. Germline V gives CDR1 SEHNR, CDR2 FQNEAQ (reference sequence). The CDR3 spans 14 residues.

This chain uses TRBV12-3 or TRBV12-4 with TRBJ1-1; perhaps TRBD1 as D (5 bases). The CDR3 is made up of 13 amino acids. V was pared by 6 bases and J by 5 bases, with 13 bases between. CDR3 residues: CASSLGGATEAFF. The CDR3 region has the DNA TGTGCCAGCAGCCTCGGTGGGGCGACTGAAGCTTTCTTT.

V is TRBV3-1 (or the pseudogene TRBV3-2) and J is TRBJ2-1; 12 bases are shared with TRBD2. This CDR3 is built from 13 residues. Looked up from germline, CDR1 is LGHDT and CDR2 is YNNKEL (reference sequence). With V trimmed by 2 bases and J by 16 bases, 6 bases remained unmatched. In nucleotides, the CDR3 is TGTGCCAGCAGCCAAAATCTAGCGGGGGGGTTTTTCTTC. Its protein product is CASSQNLAGGFFF.

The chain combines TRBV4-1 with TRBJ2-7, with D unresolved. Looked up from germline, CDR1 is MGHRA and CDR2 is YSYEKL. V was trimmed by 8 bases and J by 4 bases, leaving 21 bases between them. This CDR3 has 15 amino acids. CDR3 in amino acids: CASRREEKSTYEQYF. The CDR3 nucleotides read TGCGCCAGCCGCCGCGAGGAAAAAAGTACTTACGAGCAGTACTTC.